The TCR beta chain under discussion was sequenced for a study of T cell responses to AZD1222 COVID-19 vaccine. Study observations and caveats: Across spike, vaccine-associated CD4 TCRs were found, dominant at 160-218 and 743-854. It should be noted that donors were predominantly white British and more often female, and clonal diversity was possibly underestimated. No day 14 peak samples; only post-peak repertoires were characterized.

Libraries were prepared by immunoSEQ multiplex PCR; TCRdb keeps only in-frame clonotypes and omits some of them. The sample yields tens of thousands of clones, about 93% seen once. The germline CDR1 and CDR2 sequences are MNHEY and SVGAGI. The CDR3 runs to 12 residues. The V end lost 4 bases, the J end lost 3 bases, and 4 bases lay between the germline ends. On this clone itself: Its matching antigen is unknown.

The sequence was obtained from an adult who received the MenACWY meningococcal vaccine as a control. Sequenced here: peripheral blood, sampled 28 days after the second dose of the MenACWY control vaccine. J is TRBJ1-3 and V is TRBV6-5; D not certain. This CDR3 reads CASSSDGNTIYF. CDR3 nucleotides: TGTGCCAGCAGTTCCGATGGAAACACCATATATTTT.